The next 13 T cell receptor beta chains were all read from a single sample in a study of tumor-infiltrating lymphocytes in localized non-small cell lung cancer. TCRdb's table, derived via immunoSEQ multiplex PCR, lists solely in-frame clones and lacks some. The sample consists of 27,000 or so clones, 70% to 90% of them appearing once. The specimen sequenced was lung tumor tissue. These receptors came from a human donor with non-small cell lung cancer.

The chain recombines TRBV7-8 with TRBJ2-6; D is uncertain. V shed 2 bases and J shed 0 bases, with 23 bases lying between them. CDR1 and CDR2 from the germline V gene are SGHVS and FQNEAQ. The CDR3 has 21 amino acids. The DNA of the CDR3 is TGTGCCAGCAGCTTACTTACCGGCTGGGGTAGGGCCGACTCTGGGGCCAACGTCCTGACTTTC. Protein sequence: CASSLLTGWGRADSGANVLTF.

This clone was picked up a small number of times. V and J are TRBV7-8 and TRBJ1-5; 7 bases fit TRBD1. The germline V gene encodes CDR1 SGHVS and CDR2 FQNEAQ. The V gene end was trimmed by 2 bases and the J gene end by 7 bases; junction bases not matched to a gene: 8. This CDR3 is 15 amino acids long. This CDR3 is CASSLMDRQRQPQHF. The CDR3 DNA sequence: TGTGCCAGCAGCTTAATGGACAGGCAAAGGCAGCCCCAGCATTTT.

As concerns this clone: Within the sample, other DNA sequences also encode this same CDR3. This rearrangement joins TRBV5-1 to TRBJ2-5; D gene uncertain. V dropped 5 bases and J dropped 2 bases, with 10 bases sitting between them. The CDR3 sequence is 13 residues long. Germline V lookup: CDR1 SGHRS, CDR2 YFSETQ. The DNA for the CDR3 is TGCGCCAGCAGGTCCCAGCCGCAAGAGACCCAGTACTTC. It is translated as CASRSQPQETQYF.

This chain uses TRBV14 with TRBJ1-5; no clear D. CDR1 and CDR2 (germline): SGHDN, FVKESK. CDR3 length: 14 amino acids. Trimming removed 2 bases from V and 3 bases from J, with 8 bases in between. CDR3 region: CASSQSGINQPQHF. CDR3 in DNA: TGTGCCAGCAGCCAATCGGGAATCAATCAGCCCCAGCATTTT. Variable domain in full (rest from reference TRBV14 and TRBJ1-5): EAGVTQFPSHSVIEKGQTVTLRCDPISGHDNLYWYRRVMGKEIKFLLHFVKESKQDESGMPNNRFLAERTGGTYSTLKVQPAELEDSGVYFCASSQSGINQPQHFGDGTRLSIL.

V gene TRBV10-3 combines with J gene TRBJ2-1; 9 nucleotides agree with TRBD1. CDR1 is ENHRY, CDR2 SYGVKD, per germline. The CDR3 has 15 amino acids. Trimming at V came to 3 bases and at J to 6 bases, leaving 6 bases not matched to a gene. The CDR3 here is CAISDPGQGLNEQFF. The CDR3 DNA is TGTGCCATCAGTGACCCGGGACAGGGTCTCAATGAGCAGTTCTTC.

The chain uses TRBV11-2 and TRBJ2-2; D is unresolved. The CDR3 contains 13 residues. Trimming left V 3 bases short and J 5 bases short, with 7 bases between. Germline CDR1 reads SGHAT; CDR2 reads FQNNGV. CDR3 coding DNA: TGTGCCAGCAGCTTCCTAAGGACCGGGGAGCTGTTTTTT. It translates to CASSFLRTGELFF.

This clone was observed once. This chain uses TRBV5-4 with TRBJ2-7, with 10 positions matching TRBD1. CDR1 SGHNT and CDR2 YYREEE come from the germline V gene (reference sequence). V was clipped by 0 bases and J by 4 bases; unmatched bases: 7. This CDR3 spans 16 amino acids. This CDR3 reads CASSLAGGQGRYEQYF. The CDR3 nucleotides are TGTGCCAGCAGCTTGGCCGGGGGACAGGGGAGGTACGAGCAGTACTTC.

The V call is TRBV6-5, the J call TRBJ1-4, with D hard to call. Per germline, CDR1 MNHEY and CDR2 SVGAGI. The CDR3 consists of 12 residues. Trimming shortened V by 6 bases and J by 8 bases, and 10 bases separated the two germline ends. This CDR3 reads CASRSVGEKLFF. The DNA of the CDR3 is TGTGCCAGCAGAAGTGTAGGCGAAAAACTGTTTTTT.

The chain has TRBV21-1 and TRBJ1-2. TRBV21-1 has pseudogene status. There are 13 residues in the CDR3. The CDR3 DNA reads TGTGCCAGCAGCAAAGTTACTCCCTATGGCTACACCTTC. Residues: CASSKVTPYGYTF.

This CDR3 reads CASSLWDFTDTQYF. In nucleotides, the CDR3 is TGTGCCAGCAGCCTATGGGACTTCACAGATACGCAGTATTTT. The chain has TRBV7-8 and TRBJ2-3, with D possibly matching TRBD2 (6 bases). V was cut by 5 bases and J by 2 bases, with 11 bases left in between. The CDR3 is 14 residues long. In germline, CDR1 is SGHVS, CDR2 FQNEAQ.

The CDR3, as DNA: TGTGCCAGCAGCTTAAATCAGCGGGGTATTCAGGACGAGCAGTACTTC. It yields the protein CASSLNQRGIQDEQYF. This chain links TRBV7-9 with TRBJ2-7; 7 bases line up with TRBD2. Trimming took 2 bases from V and 5 from J; bases not matched to a gene: 12. CDR1 is SEHNR, CDR2 FQNEAQ, per germline (reference sequence). CDR3 size: 16 residues.

For the CDR3, the DNA is TGTGCCAGCAGCGTTAGACTAGCGGGGGACCCAAACACCGGGGAGCTGTTTTTT. As protein: CASSVRLAGDPNTGELFF. The V call is TRBV9, the J call TRBJ2-2; 12 bases align to TRBD2. CDR1 and CDR2 from the germline V gene are SGDLS and YYNGEE. This CDR3 comprises 18 residues. With 2 bases clipped from V and 2 bases from J, the junction kept 7 bases outside the gene matches.

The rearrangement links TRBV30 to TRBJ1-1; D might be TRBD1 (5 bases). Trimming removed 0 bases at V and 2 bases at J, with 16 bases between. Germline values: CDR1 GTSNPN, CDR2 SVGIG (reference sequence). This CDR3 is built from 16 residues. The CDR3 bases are TGTGCCTGGAGTGTACGGTATCGGGGGGAAAACACTGAAGCTTTCTTT. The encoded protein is CAWSVRYRGENTEAFF.